This TCR beta chain was recovered during a study of breast tumors, draining lymph nodes, adjacent tissues (dated by TCRdb to the mid-2010s). Notes on the research overall: The study compared TCR beta repertoires across tumor, adjacent nontumor tissue and axillary lymph nodes from breast cancer patients. In human breast cancer, the study set out to assess how tumor, surrounding tissue and draining lymph node repertoires relate to one another and whether T cells might be exchanged between them.

What the work shows at the level of the full study, not this receptor alone: The study presented the conclusion that tumor T cells originate in lymph nodes as consistent with a hypothesis, not as something directly demonstrated. The similarity between tumor and nontumor tissue repertoires was significantly greater in luminal-like breast cancer than in basal-like breast cancer. Tumor T-cell repertoires showed less diversity than lymph node repertoires and more diversity than nontumor tissue repertoires, and tumor T-cell repertoires showed preferential V and J gene usage. The data were considered consistent with the idea that most tumor T cells come from the lymph node and then expand in tumor tissue.

This clonotype was observed at least ten times. The antigen it recognizes is unknown. It has no much larger one-base neighbor in the sample; base qualities were not kept. The CDR3, cysteine through phenylalanine, is 15 amino acids long. The read is trimmed to its CDR3 DNA, 45 bases read in frame from base 1. From V the trimming removes 6 bases and from J it removes 8 bases, while the gene matches leave 12 bases of the junction unaccounted for. The axillary draining lymph nodes of breast cancer patients were the source of the lymph node samples. Sequencer: Illumina HiSeq 2000. Multiplex PCR amplification was used to generate the TCR beta chain libraries. High-throughput sequencing was used to analyze the amplified TCR beta chain products. The public sequencing data were trimmed at Q25 with fastp and processed into clonotypes with MiXCR by TCRdb, which kept only in-frame beta chains. Every entry covers one CDR3 protein and lists the most common genes and DNA from its rows. Recorded for this sample are 200,000 to 250,000 distinct CDR3 sequences; approximately 31% of them occurred a single time. The top ten hold roughly 1.3% of the sample.

The TCR originated in a female donor with breast cancer. Some clones in this sample may be carry-over from other donors' samples. Sequenced sample: axillary lymph node tissue. The chain uses TRBV12-3 or TRBV12-4 and TRBJ1-2, with 10 bases in between that match TRBD1. The CDR3 region has the sequence CASRETGTGVGGYTF. The DNA sequence is TGTGCCAGCAGGGAAACCGGGACAGGGGTGGGGGGCTACACCTTC.